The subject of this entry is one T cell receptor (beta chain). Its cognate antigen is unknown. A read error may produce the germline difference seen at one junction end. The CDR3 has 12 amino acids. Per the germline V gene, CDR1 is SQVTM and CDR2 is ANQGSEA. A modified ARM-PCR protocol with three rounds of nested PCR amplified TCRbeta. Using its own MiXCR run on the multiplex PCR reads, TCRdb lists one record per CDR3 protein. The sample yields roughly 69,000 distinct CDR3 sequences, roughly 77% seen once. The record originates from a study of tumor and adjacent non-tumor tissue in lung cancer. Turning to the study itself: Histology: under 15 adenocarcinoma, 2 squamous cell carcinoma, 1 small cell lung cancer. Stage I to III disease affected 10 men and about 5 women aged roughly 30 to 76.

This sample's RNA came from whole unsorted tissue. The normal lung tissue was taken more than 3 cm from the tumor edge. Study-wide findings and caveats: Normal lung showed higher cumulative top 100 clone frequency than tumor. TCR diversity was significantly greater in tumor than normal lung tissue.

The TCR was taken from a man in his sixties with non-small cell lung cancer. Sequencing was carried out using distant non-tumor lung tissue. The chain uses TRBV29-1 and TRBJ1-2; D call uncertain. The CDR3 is CSVGKTWNGYTF. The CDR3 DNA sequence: TGCAGCGTTGGCAAGACATGGAACGGCTATACCTTC. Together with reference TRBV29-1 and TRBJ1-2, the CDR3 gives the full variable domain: SAVISQKPSRDICQRGTSLTIQCQVDSQVTMMFWYRQQPGQSLTLIATANQGSEATYESGFVIDKFPISRPNLTFSTLTVSNMSPEDSSIYLCSVGKTWNGYTFGSGTRLTVV.